Listed here are 11 T cell receptor beta chains from one sample, sequenced in a study of blood T cell repertoires in COVID-19. Using immunoSEQ multiplex PCR, the repertoire was profiled, and TCRdb retains in-frame clones only, with some absent. The table lists nearly 350,000 clones, 88% of them singletons. Source material: peripheral blood. The receptors come from a woman aged 70 to 79 with COVID-19, enrolled during active disease.

This rearrangement joins TRBV12-3 or TRBV12-4 to TRBJ1-1; the match to TRBD1 covers 9 bases. V shed 5 bases, J shed 8 bases, and the junction held 6 bases outside the gene matches. The CDR3 spans 13 residues. The CDR3 nucleotides read TGTGCCAGCAGTCGGGACAGGGTTTCCGAAGCTTTCTTT. Protein product: CASSRDRVSEAFF.

V and J are TRBV5-4 and TRBJ2-5; D is possibly TRBD1 (6 bases). Germline V CDR1 and CDR2: SGHNT, YYREEE (reference sequence). V lost 0 bases to trimming and J lost 0 bases, with 9 bases between them. The CDR3 spans 15 residues. In nucleotides, the CDR3 is TGTGCCAGCAGCTTGGCCCAGGGGAACCAAGAGACCCAGTACTTC. As protein: CASSLAQGNQETQYF.

The genes are TRBV5-1 and TRBJ1-4; D may be TRBD1 (6 bases). Germline CDR1 is SGHRS and CDR2 is YFSETQ. V lost 4 bases and J lost 5, with 15 bases in between. The CDR3 has 15 amino acids. CDR3 DNA: TGCGCCAGCAGCGGTTCCGGGACAAGCAATGAAAAACTGTTTTTT. Translating gives CASSGSGTSNEKLFF.

The J gene is TRBJ2-5, the V gene TRBV3-1 (or the pseudogene TRBV3-2); 12 bases are a match to TRBD2. Germline CDR1 LGHDT, CDR2 YNNKEL (reference sequence). The length of the CDR3 is 17 residues. With V trimmed by 3 bases and J by 4 bases, 9 bases remained unmatched. In DNA, the CDR3 is TGTGCCAGCAGCCACGGTCCTAGCGGGGGGGCCGCAGAGACCCAGTACTTC. It codes for CASSHGPSGGAAETQYF.

J is TRBJ1-1 and V is TRBV6-5; D possibly corresponds to TRBD1 (6 bases). Germline V CDR1 and CDR2: MNHEY, SVGAGI. V was shortened by 7 bases and J by 2 bases, with 17 bases between the two germline ends. The CDR3 extends over 15 amino acids. CDR3 nucleotides: TGTGCCAGCAATCTCTTTGGACAGACAAACACTGAAGCTTTCTTT. Translated: CASNLFGQTNTEAFF.

The chain uses TRBV19 and TRBJ1-1; D is ambiguous. V shed 3 bases and J shed 1 base, with 6 bases lying between them. CDR3 length: 13 amino acids. CDR1 LNHDA and CDR2 SQIVND come from the germline V gene (reference sequence). The CDR3 DNA reads as TGTGCCAGTAGTATCGCCAGGAACACTGAAGCTTTCTTT. Translated: CASSIARNTEAFF.

CDR3 bases: TGTGCCAGCAGCCCGGACAGGCGGGCTAGCAATCAGCCCCAGCATTTT. This gives the protein CASSPDRRASNQPQHF. This sequence joins TRBV5-8 and TRBJ1-5; 7 nucleotides match TRBD1. Per the germline V gene, CDR1 is SGHTS and CDR2 is YDEGEE. The trim removed 4 bases at V and 0 bases at J, leaving 7 bases unmatched. The CDR3 sequence is 16 residues long.

This rearrangement joins TRBV5-1 to TRBJ2-7; 8 nucleotides line up with TRBD2. This CDR3 is built from 16 residues. V was pared by 0 bases and J by 2 bases, with 7 bases of the junction left unmatched. CDR1 is SGHRS, CDR2 YFSETQ, per germline. The CDR3 DNA follows: TGCGCCAGCAGCTTGGCGTCGCGGGGGGCGACCTACGAGCAGTACTTC. Residues: CASSLASRGATYEQYF.

The chain carries TRBV29-1 and TRBJ2-1; TRBD2 is a possible D gene (6 bases). Germline CDR1 SQVTM, CDR2 ANQGSEA. Deletions cut 4 bases from V and 2 bases from J, with 6 bases between. The CDR3 sequence is 12 residues long. The CDR3 is CSVAGAYNEQFF. As DNA, the CDR3 is TGCAGCGTTGCGGGGGCCTACAATGAGCAGTTCTTC.

The chain combines TRBV19 with TRBJ2-6; 8 nucleotides agree with TRBD1. Germline values: CDR1 LNHDA, CDR2 SQIVND (reference sequence). The J segment lost 2 bases and the V segment lost 7 bases, leaving 16 bases of the junction unmatched. The CDR3 totals 19 residues. CDR3 residues: CASTPAFRGLTAGANVLTF. The CDR3, as DNA: TGTGCCAGTACCCCAGCCTTCAGGGGGCTAACAGCTGGGGCCAACGTCCTGACTTTC.

V is TRBV11-2 and J is TRBJ1-1; possibly TRBD1 for D (6 bases). The length of the CDR3 is 16 residues. Germline-derived CDR1 and CDR2 are SGHAT and FQNNGV. V dropped 0 bases and J dropped 5 bases, with 16 bases sitting between them. CDR3 bases: TGTGCCAGCAGCTTAGATCTTGTCAGGGGAGAAACTGAAGCTTTCTTT. This translates into CASSLDLVRGETEAFF.